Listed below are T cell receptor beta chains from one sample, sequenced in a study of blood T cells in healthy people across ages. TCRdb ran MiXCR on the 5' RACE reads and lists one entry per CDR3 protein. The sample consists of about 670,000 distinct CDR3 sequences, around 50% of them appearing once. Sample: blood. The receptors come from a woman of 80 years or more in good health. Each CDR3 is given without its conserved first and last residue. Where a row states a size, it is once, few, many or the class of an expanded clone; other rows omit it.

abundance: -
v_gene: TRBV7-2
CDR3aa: ASSLAGFSDTQY

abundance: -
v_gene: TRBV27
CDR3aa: ASSLRGGLSTYEQY

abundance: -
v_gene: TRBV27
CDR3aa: ASSSEYQVTEAF

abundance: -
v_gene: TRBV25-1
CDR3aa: ASSEWGTPEQY

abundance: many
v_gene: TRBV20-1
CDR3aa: SASSRRDSTDTQY

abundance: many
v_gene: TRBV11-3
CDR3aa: ASSSGTAGTDTQY

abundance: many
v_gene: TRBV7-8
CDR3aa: ASSIATSGGTDTQY

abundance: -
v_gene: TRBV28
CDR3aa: ASSLGAGWGEAF

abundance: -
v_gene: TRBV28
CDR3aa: ASTVANEKLF

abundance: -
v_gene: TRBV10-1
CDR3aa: ASTPSSGGINEQF

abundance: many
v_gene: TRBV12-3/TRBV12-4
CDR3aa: ASSQGRVTEAF

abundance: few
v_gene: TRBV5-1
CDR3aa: ASSLAPGGPYNEQY

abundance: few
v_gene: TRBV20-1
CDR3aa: SSMETGGRGGYT

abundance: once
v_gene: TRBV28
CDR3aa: ASKGPTEKLF

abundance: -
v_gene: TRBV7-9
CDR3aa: ASSLGGGRSNQPQH

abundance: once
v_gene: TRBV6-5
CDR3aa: ASSYGTGISGANVLT

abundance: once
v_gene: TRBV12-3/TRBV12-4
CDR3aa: ASSSLYWLGDADTQY

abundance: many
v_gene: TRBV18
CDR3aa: ASSAGRSPYNEQF

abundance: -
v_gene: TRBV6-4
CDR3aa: ASSDPNKDADTQY

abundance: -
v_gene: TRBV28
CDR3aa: ASRKDQPQH

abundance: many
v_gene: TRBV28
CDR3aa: ASNPLTDLAKNIQY

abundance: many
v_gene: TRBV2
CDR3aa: ASSEAWVIKETQY

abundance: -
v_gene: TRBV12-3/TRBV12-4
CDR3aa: ASSASSGWNQPQH

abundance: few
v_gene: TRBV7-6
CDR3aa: ASSLRRAGTDTQY

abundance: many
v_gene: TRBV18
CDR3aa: ASSPGQTTYEQY

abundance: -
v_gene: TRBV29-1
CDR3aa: SGGDRRNTGELF

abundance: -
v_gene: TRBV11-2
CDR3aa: ASSPGSPGTQY

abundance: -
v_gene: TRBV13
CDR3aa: ASSSAGQGAELSGNTIY

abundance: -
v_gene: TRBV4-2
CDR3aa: ASSQGSTSTDTQY

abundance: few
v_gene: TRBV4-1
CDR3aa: ASSPLGGSSTDTQY

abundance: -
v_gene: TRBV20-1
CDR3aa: SASKPPDTPY

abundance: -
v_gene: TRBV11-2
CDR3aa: ASSSRPGTFTGELF

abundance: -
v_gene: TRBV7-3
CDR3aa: ASSYASDANNEQF

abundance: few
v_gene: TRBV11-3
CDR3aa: ASSPKGTVTGELF

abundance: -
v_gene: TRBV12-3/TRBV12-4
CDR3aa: ASSLTLAGGTGELF

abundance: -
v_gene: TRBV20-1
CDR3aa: SASPGVPGYT

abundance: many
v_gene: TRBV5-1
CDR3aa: ASSLAVSEKLF

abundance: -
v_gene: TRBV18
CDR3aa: ASSAQGESSTDTQY

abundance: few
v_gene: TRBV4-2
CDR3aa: ASSQEVGEAAKNGYT

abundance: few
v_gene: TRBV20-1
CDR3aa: SATRGPIDQPQH

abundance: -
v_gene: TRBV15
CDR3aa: ATSREEGDGYT

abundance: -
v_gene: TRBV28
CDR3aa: ASSIMRGSGTEAF

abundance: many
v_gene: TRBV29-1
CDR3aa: SVDPQILPTAQETQY

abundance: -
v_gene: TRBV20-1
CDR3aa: SAGKQTGELF

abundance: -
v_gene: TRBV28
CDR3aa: ASSAATGGGYT

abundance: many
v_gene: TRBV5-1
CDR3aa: ASSFFTGGGADTQY

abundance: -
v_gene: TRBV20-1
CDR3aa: SAGNTNFGHEAF

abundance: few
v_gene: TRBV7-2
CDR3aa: ASSSDTNDGNQPQH

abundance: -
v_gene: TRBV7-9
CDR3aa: ASSLVVGQEVTEAF

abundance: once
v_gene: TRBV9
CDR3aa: ASSGWTNSYGYT

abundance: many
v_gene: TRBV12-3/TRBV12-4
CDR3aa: ASSLYSYGYT

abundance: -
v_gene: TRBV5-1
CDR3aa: ASSVGHQGTQY

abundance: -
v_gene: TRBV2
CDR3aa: ASSERGTGELF

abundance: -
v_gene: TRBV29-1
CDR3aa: SVTGGGGAHEQF

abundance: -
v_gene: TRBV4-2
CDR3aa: ASSRQRGGSSYNEQF